This T cell receptor beta chain was observed in a study of T cell clonality in common variable immunodeficiency. Each donor provided roughly 4.5 to 9 ml of heparinized whole blood. General study points: Common variable immunodeficiency TCR beta sequences reportedly had fewer deletions and N-nucleotide insertions. Patient heterogeneity in the CVID cohort limited correlations between repertoire features and clinical complications.

Trimming took off 5 bases at V and 5 bases at J, with 11 bases between the two ends. Germline CDR1 is SGHRS and CDR2 is YFSETQ. The CDR3 has 13 residues. The sample holds many counts of this clone. Its antigen is unidentified. The read terminates 3 residues before the CDR3 end, so the remaining end is supplied by the germline J gene. Only in-frame clones appear in the TCRdb table, and some are missing; sequencing was by immunoSEQ multiplex PCR. The sample lists tens of thousands of clones, none appearing once, the ten largest making up around 4.5%. The receptor was derived from a person between 18 and 69 years old in good health. The rearrangement uses TRBV5-1 and TRBJ1-5; D is unresolved. Sample: peripheral blood mononuclear cells. The sequenced part of the CDR3 DNA is TGCGCCAGCAGAGCGGGATTTGATCAGCCC. Amino acid sequence: CASRAGFDQP. In full, the CDR3 reads CASRAGFDQPQHF.